Included here is one T cell receptor beta chain sequence, with context. These data belong to a study of blood T cell repertoires in COVID-19. Germline V gene sequence: CDR1 LNHNV, CDR2 YYDKDF (reference sequence). The CDR3 is 14 amino acids. Trimming removed 7 bases at V and 5 bases at J, with 15 bases between. Clones were sequenced by immunoSEQ multiplex PCR, and TCRdb holds only the in-frame ones, with some missing. The sample has a few hundred thousand clones, over 85% seen once. Sequencing was carried out using peripheral blood. The genes are TRBV15 and TRBJ1-5, with a tentative D call TRBD1 (6 bases). This sequence was found in an older woman with COVID-19, enrolled during active disease. The CDR3 nucleotides read TGTGCCACCACGGGGGGCTATCCCGATCAGCCCCAGCATTTT. Protein sequence: CATTGGYPDQPQHF.